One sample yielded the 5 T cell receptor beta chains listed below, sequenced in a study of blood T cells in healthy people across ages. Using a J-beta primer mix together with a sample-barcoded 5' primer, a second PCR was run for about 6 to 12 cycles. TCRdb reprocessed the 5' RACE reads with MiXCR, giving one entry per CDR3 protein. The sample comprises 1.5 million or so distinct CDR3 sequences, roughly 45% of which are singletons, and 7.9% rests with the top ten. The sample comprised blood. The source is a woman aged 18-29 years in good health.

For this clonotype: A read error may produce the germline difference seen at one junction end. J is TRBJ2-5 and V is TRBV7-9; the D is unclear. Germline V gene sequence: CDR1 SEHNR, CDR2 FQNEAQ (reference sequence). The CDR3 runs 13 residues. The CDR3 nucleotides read TGTGCCAGCAGCTTAGTTGTTCGAGAGTCCCAGTACTTC. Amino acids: CASSLVVRESQYF.

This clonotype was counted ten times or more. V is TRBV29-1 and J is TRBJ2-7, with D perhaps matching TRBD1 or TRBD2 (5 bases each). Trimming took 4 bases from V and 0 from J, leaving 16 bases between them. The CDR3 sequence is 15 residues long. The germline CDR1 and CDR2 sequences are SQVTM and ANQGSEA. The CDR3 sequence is CSVAEPGPSSYEQYF. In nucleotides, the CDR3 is TGCAGCGTTGCTGAGCCGGGACCAAGCTCCTACGAGCAGTACTTC.

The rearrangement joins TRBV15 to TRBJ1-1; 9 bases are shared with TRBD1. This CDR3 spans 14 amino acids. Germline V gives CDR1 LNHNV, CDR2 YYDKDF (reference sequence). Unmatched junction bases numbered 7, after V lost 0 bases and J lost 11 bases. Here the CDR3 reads CATSREGQGQNAFF. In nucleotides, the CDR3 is TGTGCCACCAGCAGAGAAGGACAGGGGCAAAATGCTTTCTTT.

The CDR3 protein is CASSFYRGSTDTQYF. The CDR3 nucleotides read TGTGCCAGCAGCTTCTACAGGGGAAGCACAGATACGCAGTATTTT. The J gene is TRBJ2-3, the V gene TRBV11-2; the match to TRBD1 covers 7 bases. Germline V gene lookup returns CDR1 SGHAT and CDR2 FQNNGV. Trimming cost V 3 bases and J 0 bases; bases outside gene matches: 3. The CDR3 is made up of 15 amino acids.

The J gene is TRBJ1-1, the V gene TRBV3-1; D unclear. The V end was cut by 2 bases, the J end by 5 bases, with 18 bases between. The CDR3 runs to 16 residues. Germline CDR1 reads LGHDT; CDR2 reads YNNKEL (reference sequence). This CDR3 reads CASSQSGKAKKTEAFF. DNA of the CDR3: TGTGCCAGCAGCCAATCGGGGAAGGCAAAAAAGACTGAAGCTTTCTTT.